Listed here are 8 T cell receptor beta chains from one sample, sequenced in a study of regulatory T cells in long-lasting Graves disease. The time point: persistent/refractory GD, antithyroid drugs over 5 years with positive TRAb. The TCR library used RNA extracted from PBMCs. Library construction for TCR beta used iRepertoire HTBI primers and Arm-PCR of CDR3 regions. TCRdb re-derived calls from the multiplex PCR reads in MiXCR, one entry per CDR3 protein. Of around 400,000 distinct CDR3 sequences detected, around 23% appear once; the ten largest clones hold about 13%. The material sequenced was peripheral blood mononuclear cells (PBMCs), taken when the disease was refractory, from a patient treated with antithyroid drugs. Source of these receptors: a female donor with Graves disease.

Notes on this clonotype: Possible read error: a much larger clone is one base away. The V and J genes are TRBV12-3 or TRBV12-4 and TRBJ2-7; 9 nucleotides agree with TRBD1. The CDR3 totals 15 residues. The V segment lost 3 bases and the J segment 3 bases; nucleotides outside the gene matches: 6. CDR3 sequence (DNA): TGTGCCAGCAGTTTCCCGGGACAGGGATTCTACGAGCAGTACTTC. This translates into CASSFPGQGFYEQYF.

This clonotype was recorded a few times. The chain carries TRBV27 and TRBJ2-7; D possibly corresponds to TRBD2 (5 bases). The V gene's germline CDR1 is MNHEY and CDR2 SMNVEV (reference sequence). The CDR3 is 13 residues long. V was cut by 5 bases and J by 3 bases, with 11 bases left in between. The CDR3 sequence: CASSPTLGYEQYF. The CDR3 DNA is TGTGCCAGCAGTCCAACACTAGGCTACGAGCAGTACTTC.

This clonotype was picked up many times. V and J are TRBV28 and TRBJ2-7; D perhaps matches TRBD1 (6 bases). CDR3 length equals 17 residues. The germline V gene encodes CDR1 MDHEN and CDR2 SYDVKM. V lost 4 bases to trimming and J lost 0 bases, with 19 bases between them. CDR3 DNA: TGTGCCAGCAGTTCCCCTCCAGACAGGACCCCCTCCTACGAGCAGTACTTC. It codes for CASSSPPDRTPSYEQYF.

This clonotype was found a few times. The chain employs TRBV7-9 and TRBJ2-6, with 9 bases matching TRBD1. CDR1 SEHNR and CDR2 FQNEAQ come from the germline V gene (reference sequence). The CDR3 runs 17 residues. V shed 11 bases, J shed 1 base, and the junction held 12 bases outside the gene matches. The CDR3 nucleotides read TGTGCCGGAATCCGGGACAGGGCCTCGTCTGGGGCCAACGTCCTGACTTTC. Translation: CAGIRDRASSGANVLTF.

The CDR3: CASTTGTGAYNEQFF. Written as DNA, the CDR3 is TGTGCCAGCACGACCGGGACAGGGGCCTACAATGAGCAGTTCTTC. This rearrangement joins TRBV28 to TRBJ2-1; 10 nucleotides match TRBD1. Germline lookup yields CDR1 MDHEN and CDR2 SYDVKM. The CDR3 covers 15 residues. The trim removed 7 bases at V and 2 bases at J, leaving 5 bases unmatched.

This sequence joins TRBV28 and TRBJ2-3; D not certain. Trimming removed 6 bases from V and 2 bases from J, with 6 bases in between. The CDR3 runs to 12 residues. CDR1 is MDHEN, CDR2 SYDVKM, per germline. CDR3 DNA sequence: TGTGCCAGCAGAATGACCACAGATACGCAGTATTTT. Translated, it gives CASRMTTDTQYF.

This clonotype appeared a few times. This chain uses TRBV19 with TRBJ2-6; D is undetermined. The CDR3 loop spans 15 amino acids. The V end was cut by 2 bases, the J end by 1 base, with 6 bases between. Germline V lookup: CDR1 LNHDA, CDR2 SQIVND (reference sequence). CDR3 sequence reads: CASSIISSGANVLTF. DNA of the CDR3: TGTGCCAGTAGTATAATCTCATCTGGGGCCAACGTCCTGACTTTC.

The rearrangement joins TRBV29-1 to TRBJ1-4; D is unresolved. Trimming took 7 bases from V and 0 from J, leaving 9 bases between them. The CDR3 runs to 13 residues. Germline values: CDR1 SQVTM, CDR2 ANQGSEA. The CDR3 spells CSGTSATNEKLFF. In DNA form, the CDR3 reads TGCAGCGGAACAAGTGCAACTAATGAAAAACTGTTTTTT.